The TCR beta chain under discussion was sequenced for a study of glioma-infiltrating T cells after dendritic cell vaccination. Study-wide background: Three intradermal dendritic cell vaccine injections were given every two weeks. Study-wide results and caveats: Survival was not directly related to TCR clonality in these patients.

Comment on this clone: The antigen remains unidentified.

V lost 8 bases to trimming and J lost 7 bases, with 9 bases between them. CDR3 length: 12 amino acids. The germline V gene encodes CDR1 MDHEN and CDR2 SYDVKM. Profiling relied on immunoSEQ multiplex PCR, and the TCRdb table lists in-frame clones only, not all of them. The data hold about 67,000 clones, with 81% observed a single time. Sample: blood, taken before dendritic cell vaccination. The receptor's source is a human donor with glioblastoma. The chain carries TRBV28 and TRBJ1-6; D is undetermined. The CDR3 nucleotides are TGTGCCAGCGGAACCAGGAATTCACCCCTCCACTTT. Translated, it gives CASGTRNSPLHF.